The next 20 T cell receptor beta chains were all read from a single sample in a study of T cell responses to AZD1222 COVID-19 vaccine. Generated by immunoSEQ multiplex PCR, the TCRdb table keeps only in-frame clones and is missing some. The sample records 150,000 to 200,000 clones, roughly nine tenths being singletons. The sequenced sample was peripheral blood, obtained 28 days after the second AZD1222 dose. The receptors come from an adult who received the AZD1222 COVID-19 vaccine.

The V call is TRBV6-5, the J call TRBJ1-1; D gene unclear. The CDR3 extends over 14 amino acids. Between the trimmed V and J ends, which lost 6 bases and 7 bases, there was a span of 18 bases. Germline-derived CDR1 and CDR2 are MNHEY and SVGAGI. In nucleotides, the CDR3 is TGTGCCAGCAGCCCGTACCCGACCCCGGGTGAAGCTTTCTTT. It yields the protein CASSPYPTPGEAFF.

V gene TRBV5-1 combines with J gene TRBJ1-6; D may be TRBD1 (5 bases). The CDR3 covers 19 residues. Trimming shortened V by 0 bases and J by 0 bases, and 16 bases separated the two germline ends. The germline gives CDR1 SGHRS, CDR2 YFSETQ. The CDR3: CASSLEGTGLSSYNSPLHF. CDR3 DNA: TGCGCCAGCAGCTTGGAGGGGACCGGTTTAAGCTCCTATAATTCACCCCTCCACTTT.

This rearrangement joins TRBV6-5 to TRBJ1-4; TRBD1 matches at 7 bases. The CDR3 contains 14 residues. Germline trimming cut 6 bases from V and 6 bases from J; bases unmatched to any gene: 7. CDR1 MNHEY and CDR2 SVGAGI come from the germline V gene. The CDR3 nucleotides are TGTGCCAGCAGCTTGGGACAGTGGTATGAAAAACTGTTTTTT. Its protein is CASSLGQWYEKLFF.

The rearrangement uses TRBV11-3 and TRBJ1-6, with D perhaps TRBD1 (5 bases). V gave up 5 bases and J gave up 6 bases, with 8 bases separating them. The CDR3 is 13 residues long. Germline V gene sequence: CDR1 SGHNT, CDR2 YENEEA. CDR3 protein: CASSPGPNSPLHF. The CDR3, as DNA: TGTGCCAGCAGCCCGGGACCTAATTCACCCCTCCACTTT.

J is TRBJ1-2 and V is TRBV3-1 (or the pseudogene TRBV3-2), with a tentative D call TRBD1 (6 bases). The germline V and J ends were trimmed by 0 bases and 7 bases, with 15 bases remaining between them. Germline CDR1 and CDR2: LGHDT and YNNKEL (reference sequence). The CDR3 has 15 residues. DNA for the CDR3: TGTGCCAGCAGCCAAGATCCGACAGGAGAGGGTGGCTACACCTTC. Translation gives CASSQDPTGEGGYTF.

This clone was counted only a few times. The genes are TRBV14 and TRBJ1-2; 9 bases are a match to TRBD1. CDR3 length equals 16 residues. Germline V CDR1 and CDR2: SGHDN, FVKESK. V lost 2 bases to trimming and J lost 2 bases; unmatched junction nucleotides: 6. The CDR3 protein is CASSQIDRGTNYGYTF. CDR3 bases: TGTGCCAGCAGCCAAATAGACAGGGGGACGAACTATGGCTACACCTTC.

The count of this clone is one. The genes are TRBV29-1 and TRBJ1-1; D gene uncertain. The germline gives CDR1 SQVTM, CDR2 ANQGSEA. CDR3 length equals 12 residues. V was shortened by 4 bases and J by 0 bases, with 6 bases between the two germline ends. The CDR3 sequence is CSVGHMNTEAFF. In nucleotides, the CDR3 is TGCAGCGTTGGACACATGAACACTGAAGCTTTCTTT.

This chain links TRBV4-2 with TRBJ1-5; D is unclear. This CDR3 contains 15 residues. The V gene lost 1 base and the J gene lost 7 bases, with 14 bases spanning the gap. CDR1 LGHNA and CDR2 YNFKEQ come from the germline V gene. This chain's CDR3 is CASSQGARMVQPQHF. CDR3 in DNA: TGTGCCAGCAGCCAAGGTGCACGGATGGTCCAGCCCCAGCATTTT.

The CDR3 DNA reads as TGTGCCAGCTCACCTCAACAACAAAGGGGGGCCGTTAACACAGATACGCAGTATTTT. This translates into CASSPQQQRGAVNTDTQYF. The V and J genes are TRBV18 and TRBJ2-3; possibly TRBD1 or TRBD2 for D (6 bases each). The CDR3 runs to 19 residues. CDR1 is KGHSH and CDR2 is LQKENI in the germline V gene. V was pared by 3 bases and J by 2 bases, with 24 bases between.

This chain uses TRBV15 with TRBJ2-3; D is uncertain. V was trimmed by 3 bases and J by 0 bases, leaving 4 bases between them. The CDR3 length is 13 residues. Germline CDR1 LNHNV, CDR2 YYDKDF (reference sequence). The CDR3 nucleotides are TGTGCCACCAGCAGGTACAGCACAGATACGCAGTATTTT. Protein sequence: CATSRYSTDTQYF.

The V gene is TRBV7-9, the J gene TRBJ1-1, with 7 bases identical to TRBD1. Trimming removed 5 bases from V and 1 base from J; junction bases left unmatched: 7. The CDR3 extends over 15 amino acids. Germline assignment: CDR1 SEHNR and CDR2 FQNEAQ (reference sequence). CDR3 bases: TGTGCCAGCAGCGACCTGGGACAGCGGAACACTGAAGCTTTCTTT. Amino acids: CASSDLGQRNTEAFF.

The chain uses TRBV7-9 and TRBJ2-2, with D possibly matching TRBD2 (6 bases). Deletions cut 8 bases from V and 5 bases from J, with 24 bases between. Germline loops: CDR1 SEHNR, CDR2 FQNEAQ (reference sequence). The CDR3 sequence is 17 residues long. The chain's CDR3 is CASGGQPGTPQTGELFF. The CDR3 coding sequence is TGTGCCAGCGGAGGGCAACCCGGGACCCCCCAGACCGGGGAGCTGTTTTTT.

With respect to this clone: A junction boundary mismatches the germline segment, possibly from a read error. This chain connects TRBV3-1 (or the pseudogene TRBV3-2) to TRBJ2-5; D unclear. This CDR3 spans 16 amino acids. Germline-derived CDR1 and CDR2 are LGHDT and YNNKEL (reference sequence). CDR3 sequence reads: CASGQDKVAYEETQYF. As DNA, the CDR3 is TGTGCCAGCGGCCAAGATAAAGTGGCATACGAAGAGACCCAGTACTTC.

This clone was seen at least ten times. This sequence joins TRBV27 and TRBJ1-1; 7 bases fit TRBD1. The germline CDR1 and CDR2 sequences are MNHEY and SMNVEV (reference sequence). J was trimmed by 7 bases and V by 2 bases; bases with no gene match: 7. The CDR3 length is 14 residues. CDR3 bases: TGTGCCAGCAGTTTAGACCGAGACAGGGTTGAAGCTTTCTTT. Protein product: CASSLDRDRVEAFF.

The chain joins TRBV6-5 to TRBJ1-5; possible D gene TRBD1, 6 bases. This CDR3 has 15 residues. V was cut by 7 bases and J by 6 bases, with 19 bases left in between. CDR1 and CDR2 (germline): MNHEY, SVGAGI. In nucleotides, the CDR3 is TGTGCCAGCAAGGTCAAGGGGGAGGGTCTTCAGCCCCAGCATTTT. Its translation: CASKVKGEGLQPQHF.

The chain combines TRBV9 with TRBJ2-5; TRBD2 is a possible D gene (5 bases). Trimming pared 0 bases from V and 2 bases from J, leaving 8 bases between. The germline gives CDR1 SGDLS, CDR2 YYNGEE. The CDR3 totals 14 residues. Here the CDR3 reads CASSVGTAQETQYF. The CDR3, as DNA: TGTGCCAGCAGCGTAGGGACTGCACAAGAGACCCAGTACTTC.

V and J are TRBV12-3 or TRBV12-4 and TRBJ1-1; 7 bases are shared with TRBD1. The trim removed 0 bases at V and 10 bases at J, leaving 5 bases unmatched. The CDR3 loop spans 13 amino acids. The CDR3 DNA sequence: TGTGCCAGCAGTTTAGCGACGACAGGGCCAGCTTTCTTT. It specifies CASSLATTGPAFF.

The genes are TRBV6-2 or TRBV6-3 and TRBJ1-5; D possibly corresponds to TRBD1 (5 bases). CDR3 size: 15 residues. V was trimmed by 2 bases and J by 3 bases, leaving 11 bases between them. Germline CDR1 reads MNHEY; CDR2 reads SVGEGT. CDR3 bases: TGTGCCAGCAGTTACGGGAGGGGCCTCAATCAGCCCCAGCATTTT. It specifies CASSYGRGLNQPQHF.

The chain employs TRBV7-2 and TRBJ2-7, with D possibly matching TRBD2 (5 bases). This CDR3 has 15 residues. Trimming pared 1 base from V and 2 bases from J, leaving 12 bases between. The germline V gene encodes CDR1 SGHTA and CDR2 FQGNSA. Here the CDR3 DNA reads TGTGCCAGCAGCTTAGGATACGGGAACCCCTACGAGCAGTACTTC. It yields the protein CASSLGYGNPYEQYF.

This clone was counted only a few times. The chain joins TRBV12-3 or TRBV12-4 to TRBJ2-1, with a weak D call TRBD1 (6 bases). V lost 2 bases and J 7 bases, leaving 6 bases between the germline ends. The CDR3 covers 12 residues. The CDR3, as DNA: TGTGCCAGCAGTTTACAGGGGAATGAGCAGTTCTTC. Encoded protein: CASSLQGNEQFF.